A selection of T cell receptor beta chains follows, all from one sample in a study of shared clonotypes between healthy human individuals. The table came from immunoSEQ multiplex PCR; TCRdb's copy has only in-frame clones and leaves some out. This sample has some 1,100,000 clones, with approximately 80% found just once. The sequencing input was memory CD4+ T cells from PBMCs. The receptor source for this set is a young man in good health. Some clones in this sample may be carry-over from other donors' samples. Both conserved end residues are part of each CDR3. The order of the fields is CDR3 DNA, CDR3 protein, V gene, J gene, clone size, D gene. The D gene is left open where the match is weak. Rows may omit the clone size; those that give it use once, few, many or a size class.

DNA: TGTGCCAGCAGCTCCAGGAGAGGGGCAGATACGCAGTATTTT; CDR3: CASSSRRGADTQYF; V: TRBV7-3; J: TRBJ2-3; size: .; D: .
DNA: TGTGCCAGCAGACTAGCAGATACGCAGTATTTT; CDR3: CASRLADTQYF; V: TRBV28; J: TRBJ2-3; size: few; D: .
DNA: TGCGCCAGCAGCCAAGACCCCGCGGGACCTACGCAGTATTTT; CDR3: CASSQDPAGPTQYF; V: TRBV4-1; J: TRBJ2-3; size: once; D: .
DNA: TGTGCCAGCAGCGCCTACCGGGCCCCGGGGGATACGCAGTATTTT; CDR3: CASSAYRAPGDTQYF; V: TRBV2; J: TRBJ2-3; size: .; D: .
DNA: TGTGCCAGCAGGCCCGGTCGCTCTGGAAACACCATATATTTT; CDR3: CASRPGRSGNTIYF; V: TRBV4-2; J: TRBJ1-3; size: once; D: .
DNA: TGTGCCAGCAGCTTGTTCCGGGCGGGCGAGACCCAGTACTTC; CDR3: CASSLFRAGETQYF; V: TRBV5-4; J: TRBJ2-5; size: .; D: .
DNA: TGTGCCTGGAGTCCGACTAAATACGAGCAGTACTTC; CDR3: CAWSPTKYEQYF; V: TRBV30; J: TRBJ2-7; size: .; D: .
DNA: TGCGCCAGCAGCTTAGGGACAGGGCATGCCGGGGAGCTGTTTTTT; CDR3: CASSLGTGHAGELFF; V: TRBV5-1; J: TRBJ2-2; size: .; D: TRBD1
DNA: TGTGCCAGCAGTTTATTGGGGACAGGGGCTGAAGCTTTCTTT; CDR3: CASSLLGTGAEAFF; V: TRBV27; J: TRBJ1-1; size: .; D: TRBD1
DNA: TGTGCCAGCAAAGGTAGCCCCCCCTACAATGAGCAGTTCTTC; CDR3: CASKGSPPYNEQFF; V: TRBV6-6; J: TRBJ2-1; size: .; D: .
DNA: TGTGCCAGCAGCTTAATACCCCGCCGGGACAGGGGATCCTACGAGCAGTACTTC; CDR3: CASSLIPRRDRGSYEQYF; V: TRBV11-2; J: TRBJ2-7; size: .; D: TRBD1
DNA: TGTGCCTGGAGTGTGAAGGAGAGGGGATTCTTC; CDR3: CAWSVKERGFF; V: TRBV30; J: TRBJ1-2; size: few; D: .
DNA: TGCGCCAGCAGCAGTTCGGGGAGCTCCTACAATGAGCAGTTCTTC; CDR3: CASSSSGSSYNEQFF; V: TRBV5-1; J: TRBJ2-1; size: .; D: .
DNA: TGCGCCAGCAGCGCGAACGGGGGTCAGAACTATGGCTACACCTTC; CDR3: CASSANGGQNYGYTF; V: TRBV5-1; J: TRBJ1-2; size: .; D: .
DNA: TGTGCCAGCAGTGAAGGGGGGAGCTCCTACAATGAGCAGTTCTTC; CDR3: CASSEGGSSYNEQFF; V: TRBV2; J: TRBJ2-1; size: .; D: .
DNA: TGTGCCAGCAGCCCAAAGGTGGTACCGGGAGGTCTGGATTACAATGAGCAGTTCTTC; CDR3: CASSPKVVPGGLDYNEQFF; V: TRBV7-3; J: TRBJ2-1; size: once; D: TRBD2
DNA: TGTGCCAGCAGCTCGCGGGAGAGTTCCGAGCAGTACTTC; CDR3: CASSSRESSEQYF; V: TRBV2; J: TRBJ2-7; size: .; D: TRBD2
DNA: TGTGCCAGCAGCAATGTTAGCGGGGAGGCAGATACGCAGTATTTT; CDR3: CASSNVSGEADTQYF; V: TRBV5-4; J: TRBJ2-3; size: once; D: TRBD2
DNA: TGTGCCAGCAGCTTTTCGACAGGGGAATACGAGCAGTACTTC; CDR3: CASSFSTGEYEQYF; V: TRBV11-2; J: TRBJ2-7; size: .; D: TRBD1
DNA: TGTGCCAGCAGTGAAAGTGGGACAGGGGCCGGGGTAGGGGAAAAACTGTTTTTT; CDR3: CASSESGTGAGVGEKLFF; V: TRBV6-1; J: TRBJ1-4; size: .; D: TRBD1
DNA: TGTGCCAGCAGGCCTCGAGGACAGGGAATCTACGAGCAGTACTTC; CDR3: CASRPRGQGIYEQYF; V: TRBV6-5; J: TRBJ2-7; size: .; D: TRBD1
DNA: TGTGCCAGCATCCTAGGAGGGACTGAAGCTTTCTTT; CDR3: CASILGGTEAFF; V: TRBV28; J: TRBJ1-1; size: .; D: .
DNA: TGTGCCAGCAGGAAAAGTAGTCCAAGCTCCTACGAGCAGTACTTC; CDR3: CASRKSSPSSYEQYF; V: TRBV6-5; J: TRBJ2-7; size: .; D: .
DNA: TGTGCCAGCTCTCTCGCAGATACGCAGTATTTT; CDR3: CASSLADTQYF; V: TRBV28; J: TRBJ2-3; size: .; D: .
DNA: TGTGCCAGCAGCCTTTCCTATTCACCCCTCCACTTT; CDR3: CASSLSYSPLHF; V: TRBV4-2; J: TRBJ1-6; size: .; D: .
DNA: TGCGCCAGCAGCTCCCAAGACATCTACAATGAGCAGTTCTTC; CDR3: CASSSQDIYNEQFF; V: TRBV5-1; J: TRBJ2-1; size: .; D: .
DNA: TGCAGCACTTTAGCGGGAGTCCCCTACAATGAGCAGTTCTTC; CDR3: CSTLAGVPYNEQFF; V: TRBV29-1; J: TRBJ2-1; size: .; D: TRBD2
DNA: TGCGCCAGCAACCCCCCGACGGGCACAGATACGCAGTATTTT; CDR3: CASNPPTGTDTQYF; V: TRBV10-2; J: TRBJ2-3; size: .; D: .
DNA: TGTGCCAGCAGCATCGGAGAGATCACTGAAGCTTTCTTT; CDR3: CASSIGEITEAFF; V: TRBV7-2; J: TRBJ1-1; size: .; D: .
DNA: TGTGCCATCAGTGAAGGGGGACAGGGAGTGGGTCGCACTGAAGCTTTCTTT; CDR3: CAISEGGQGVGRTEAFF; V: TRBV10-3; J: TRBJ1-1; size: .; D: TRBD1
DNA: TGTGCCAGCAGTTTAGCGGGGGCGTCAAATGAAAAACTGTTTTTT; CDR3: CASSLAGASNEKLFF; V: TRBV28; J: TRBJ1-4; size: .; D: .
DNA: TGTGCCAGCAGGTGGTCCGGCAGTAGAAGGGACACTGAAGCTTTCTTT; CDR3: CASRWSGSRRDTEAFF; V: TRBV25-1; J: TRBJ1-1; size: .; D: .
DNA: TGTGCCAGCAGCTTGGGCGCGGGAGGAGGGGAGACCCAGTACTTC; CDR3: CASSLGAGGGETQYF; V: TRBV7-6; J: TRBJ2-5; size: .; D: TRBD2
DNA: TGTGCCAGCAGCCTTTCGGGAACTGGGGCCAACGTCCTGACTTTC; CDR3: CASSLSGTGANVLTF; V: TRBV5-6; J: TRBJ2-6; size: .; D: .
DNA: TGCGCCAGCAGCTTGGGGGCAATCATCCAAGAGACCCAGTACTTC; CDR3: CASSLGAIIQETQYF; V: TRBV5-1; J: TRBJ2-5; size: .; D: .
DNA: TGTGCCAGCCGAAGACCACCCGGACAGGGGAAGGGCAATGAGCAGTTCTTC; CDR3: CASRRPPGQGKGNEQFF; V: TRBV19; J: TRBJ2-1; size: .; D: TRBD1
DNA: TGCGCCAGCAGCTGGTCTGGGGCCAACGTCCTGACTTTC; CDR3: CASSWSGANVLTF; V: TRBV5-1; J: TRBJ2-6; size: once; D: .
DNA: TGTGCCAGCAGCACCGGTCTTAATGAAAAACTGTTTTTT; CDR3: CASSTGLNEKLFF; V: TRBV7-2; J: TRBJ1-4; size: once; D: .
DNA: TGTGCCAGCAGTGAATTTGCGGACCCGCGAGGGGTTAACACTGAAGCTTTCTTT; CDR3: CASSEFADPRGVNTEAFF; V: TRBV2; J: TRBJ1-1; size: .; D: .
DNA: TGCGCCAGCAGTGTACAGGGGGCGGCTGGCTACACCTTC; CDR3: CASSVQGAAGYTF; V: TRBV10-2; J: TRBJ1-2; size: .; D: TRBD1
DNA: TGCGCCAGCAGCTTGGAGGGGCTGAACACTGAAGCTTTCTTT; CDR3: CASSLEGLNTEAFF; V: TRBV5-1; J: TRBJ1-1; size: once; D: .
DNA: TGTGCCATCACCACAACCGCCGGAGGGTCTGAAGCTTTCTTT; CDR3: CAITTTAGGSEAFF; V: TRBV10-3; J: TRBJ1-1; size: once; D: .
DNA: TGTGCCACCCGAGCACGGGCGGGGGCGCAGGGCGAGCAGTACTTC; CDR3: CATRARAGAQGEQYF; V: TRBV15; J: TRBJ2-7; size: .; D: .
DNA: TGCGCCAGCAGTGATTGGAGGCAGGGCAACACTGAAGCTTTCTTT; CDR3: CASSDWRQGNTEAFF; V: TRBV10-2; J: TRBJ1-1; size: .; D: .
DNA: TGTGCCAGCAGCCCCAGCCGGGACAGGGTGTACTTC; CDR3: CASSPSRDRVYF; V: TRBV7-9; J: TRBJ2-7; size: .; D: TRBD1
DNA: TGTGCCAGCAGTGATCCGGGACAGGGTTACGAGCAGTACTTC; CDR3: CASSDPGQGYEQYF; V: TRBV28; J: TRBJ2-7; size: .; D: TRBD1